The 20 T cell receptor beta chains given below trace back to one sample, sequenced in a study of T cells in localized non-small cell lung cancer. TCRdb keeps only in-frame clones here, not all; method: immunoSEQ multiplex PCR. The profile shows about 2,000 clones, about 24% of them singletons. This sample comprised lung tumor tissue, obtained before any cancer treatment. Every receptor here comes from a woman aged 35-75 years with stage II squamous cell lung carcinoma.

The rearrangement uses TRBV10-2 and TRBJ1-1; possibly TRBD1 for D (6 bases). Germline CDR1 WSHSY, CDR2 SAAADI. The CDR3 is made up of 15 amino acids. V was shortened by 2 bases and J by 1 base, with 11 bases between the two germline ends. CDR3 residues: CASSELRGPNTEAFF. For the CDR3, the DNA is TGCGCCAGCAGTGAGCTCAGGGGCCCGAACACTGAAGCTTTCTTT.

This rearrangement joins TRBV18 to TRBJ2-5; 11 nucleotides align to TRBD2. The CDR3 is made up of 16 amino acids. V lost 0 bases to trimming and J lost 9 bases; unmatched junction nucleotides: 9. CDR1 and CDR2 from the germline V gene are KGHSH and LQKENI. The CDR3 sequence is CASSPPALAGVWPQYF. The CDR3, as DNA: TGTGCCAGCTCACCACCGGCACTAGCGGGAGTGTGGCCCCAGTACTTC.

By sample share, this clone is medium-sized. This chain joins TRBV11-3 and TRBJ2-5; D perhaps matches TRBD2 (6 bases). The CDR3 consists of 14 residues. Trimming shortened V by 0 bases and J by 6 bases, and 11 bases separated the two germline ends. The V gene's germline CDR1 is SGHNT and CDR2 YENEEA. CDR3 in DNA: TGTGCCAGCAGCTTAGAAGGACTAATAAAGACCCAGTACTTC. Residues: CASSLEGLIKTQYF.

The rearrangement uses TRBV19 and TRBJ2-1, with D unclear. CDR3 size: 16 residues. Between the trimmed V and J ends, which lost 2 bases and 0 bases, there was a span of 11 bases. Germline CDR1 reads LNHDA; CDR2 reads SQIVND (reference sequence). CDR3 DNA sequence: TGTGCCAGTAGTATATCGGGCTTCAACTCCTACAATGAGCAGTTCTTC. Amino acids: CASSISGFNSYNEQFF.

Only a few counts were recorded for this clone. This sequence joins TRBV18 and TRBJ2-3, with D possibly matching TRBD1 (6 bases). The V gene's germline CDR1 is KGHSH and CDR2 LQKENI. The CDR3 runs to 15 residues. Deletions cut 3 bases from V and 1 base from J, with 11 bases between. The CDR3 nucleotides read TGTGCCAGCTCACCCAGGGGATTGGGCACAGATACGCAGTATTTT. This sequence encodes CASSPRGLGTDTQYF.

The CDR3 coding sequence is TGTGCCAGCAGCGTAGAGGGGAGAACTGAAGCTTTCTTT. This sequence encodes CASSVEGRTEAFF. The rearrangement uses TRBV9 and TRBJ1-1; D is possibly TRBD1 (5 bases). V gave up 0 bases and J gave up 5 bases, with 8 bases separating them. This CDR3 comprises 13 residues. Germline values: CDR1 SGDLS, CDR2 YYNGEE.

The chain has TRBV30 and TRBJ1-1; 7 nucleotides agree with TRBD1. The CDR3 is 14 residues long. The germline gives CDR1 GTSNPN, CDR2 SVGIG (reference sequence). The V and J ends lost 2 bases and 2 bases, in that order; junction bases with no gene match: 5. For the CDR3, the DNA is TGTGCCTGGAGTAGGGGACAGTTCAACACTGAAGCTTTCTTT. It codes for CAWSRGQFNTEAFF.

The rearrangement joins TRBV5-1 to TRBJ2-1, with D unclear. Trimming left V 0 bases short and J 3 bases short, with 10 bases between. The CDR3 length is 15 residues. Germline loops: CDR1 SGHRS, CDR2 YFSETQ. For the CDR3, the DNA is TGCGCCAGCAGCTTGGCTCTGGTAGGCTACAATGAGCAGTTCTTC. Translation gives CASSLALVGYNEQFF.

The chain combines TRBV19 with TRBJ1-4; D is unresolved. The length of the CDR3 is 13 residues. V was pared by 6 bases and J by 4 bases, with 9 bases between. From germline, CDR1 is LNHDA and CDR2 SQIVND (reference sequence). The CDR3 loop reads CASREQVNEKLFF. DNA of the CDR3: TGTGCCAGTAGAGAGCAGGTTAATGAAAAACTGTTTTTT.

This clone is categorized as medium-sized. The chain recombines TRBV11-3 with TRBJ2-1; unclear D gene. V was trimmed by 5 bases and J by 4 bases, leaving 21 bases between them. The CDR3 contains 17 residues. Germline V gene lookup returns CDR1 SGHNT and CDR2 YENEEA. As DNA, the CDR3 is TGTGCCAGCAGCCGGAAAAGTAGCACAGACCGATACAATGAGCAGTTCTTC. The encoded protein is CASSRKSSTDRYNEQFF.

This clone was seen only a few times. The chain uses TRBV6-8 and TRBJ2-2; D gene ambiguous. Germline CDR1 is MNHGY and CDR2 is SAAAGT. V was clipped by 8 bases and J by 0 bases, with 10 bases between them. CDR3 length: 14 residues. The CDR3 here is CASRFSANTGELFF. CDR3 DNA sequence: TGTGCCAGCCGCTTTTCCGCGAACACCGGGGAGCTGTTTTTT.

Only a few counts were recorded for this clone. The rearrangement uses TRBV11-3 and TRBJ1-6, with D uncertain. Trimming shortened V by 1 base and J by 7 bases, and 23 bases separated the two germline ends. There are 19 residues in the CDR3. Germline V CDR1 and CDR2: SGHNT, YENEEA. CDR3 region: CASSLGTASSTTRNSPLHF. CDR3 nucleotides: TGTGCCAGCAGCTTAGGTACGGCTTCCTCCACTACGCGGAATTCACCCCTCCACTTT. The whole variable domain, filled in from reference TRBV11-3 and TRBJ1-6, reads EAGVVQSPRYKIIEKKQPVAFWCNPISGHNTLYWYLQNLGQGPELLIRYENEEAVDDSQLPKDRFSAERLKGVDSTLKIQPAELGDSAVYLCASSLGTASSTTRNSPLHFGNGTRLTVT.

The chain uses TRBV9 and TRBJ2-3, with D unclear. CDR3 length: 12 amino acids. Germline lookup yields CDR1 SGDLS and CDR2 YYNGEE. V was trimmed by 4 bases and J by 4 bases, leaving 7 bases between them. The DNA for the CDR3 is TGTGCCAGCAGCCCCCAAGCAGATACGCAGTATTTT. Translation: CASSPQADTQYF.

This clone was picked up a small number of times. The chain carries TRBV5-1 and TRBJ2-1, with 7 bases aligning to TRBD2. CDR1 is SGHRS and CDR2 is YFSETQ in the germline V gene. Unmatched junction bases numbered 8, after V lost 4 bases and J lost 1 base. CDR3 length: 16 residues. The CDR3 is CASSPGTTPSYNEQFF. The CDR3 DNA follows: TGCGCCAGCAGCCCTGGGACTACCCCTTCCTACAATGAGCAGTTCTTC.

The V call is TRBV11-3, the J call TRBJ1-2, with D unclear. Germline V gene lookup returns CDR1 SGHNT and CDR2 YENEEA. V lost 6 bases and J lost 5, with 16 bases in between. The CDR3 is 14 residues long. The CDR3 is CASSLLRNNYGYTF. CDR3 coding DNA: TGTGCCAGCAGTTTATTAAGAAATAATTATGGCTACACCTTC.

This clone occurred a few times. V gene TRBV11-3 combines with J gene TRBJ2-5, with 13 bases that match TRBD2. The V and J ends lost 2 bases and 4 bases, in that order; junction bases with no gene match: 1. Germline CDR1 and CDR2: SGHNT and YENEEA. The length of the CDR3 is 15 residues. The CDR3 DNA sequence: TGTGCCAGCAGCTTAACTAGCGGGGGGGCAGAGACCCAGTACTTC. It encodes CASSLTSGGAETQYF.

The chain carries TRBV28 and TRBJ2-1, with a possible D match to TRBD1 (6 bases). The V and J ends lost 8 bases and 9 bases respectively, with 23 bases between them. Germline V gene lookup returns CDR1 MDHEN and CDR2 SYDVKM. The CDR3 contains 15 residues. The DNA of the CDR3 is TGTGCCAGCTACCTTGGGGGCATCAGGGGAGCTGAGCAGTTCTTC. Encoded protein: CASYLGGIRGAEQFF. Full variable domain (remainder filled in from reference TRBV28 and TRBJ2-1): DVKVTQSSRYLVKRTGEKVFLECVQDMDHENMFWYRQDPGLGLRLIYFSYDVKMKEKGDIPEGYSVSREKKERFSLILESASTNQTSMYLCASYLGGIRGAEQFFGPGTRLTVL.

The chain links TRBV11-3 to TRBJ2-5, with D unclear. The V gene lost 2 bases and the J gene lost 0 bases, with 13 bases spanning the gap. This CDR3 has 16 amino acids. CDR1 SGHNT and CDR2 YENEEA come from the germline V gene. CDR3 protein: CASSLSGRAYQETQYF. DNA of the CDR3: TGTGCCAGCAGCTTAAGTGGTAGGGCCTACCAAGAGACCCAGTACTTC. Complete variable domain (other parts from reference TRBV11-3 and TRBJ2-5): EAGVVQSPRYKIIEKKQPVAFWCNPISGHNTLYWYLQNLGQGPELLIRYENEEAVDDSQLPKDRFSAERLKGVDSTLKIQPAELGDSAVYLCASSLSGRAYQETQYFGPGTRLLVL.

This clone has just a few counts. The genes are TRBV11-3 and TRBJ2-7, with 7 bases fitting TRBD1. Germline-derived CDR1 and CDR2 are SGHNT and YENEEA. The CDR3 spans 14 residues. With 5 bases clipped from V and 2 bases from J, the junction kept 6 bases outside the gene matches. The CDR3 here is CASSPRQGTYEQYF. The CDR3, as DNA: TGTGCCAGCAGCCCCCGACAGGGAACCTACGAGCAGTACTTC. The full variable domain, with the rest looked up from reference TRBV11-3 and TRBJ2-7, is EAGVVQSPRYKIIEKKQPVAFWCNPISGHNTLYWYLQNLGQGPELLIRYENEEAVDDSQLPKDRFSAERLKGVDSTLKIQPAELGDSAVYLCASSPRQGTYEQYFGPGTRLTVT.

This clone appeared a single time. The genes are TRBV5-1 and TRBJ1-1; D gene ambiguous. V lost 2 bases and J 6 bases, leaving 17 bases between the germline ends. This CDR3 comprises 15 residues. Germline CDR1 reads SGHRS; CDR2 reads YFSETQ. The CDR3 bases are TGCGCCAGCAGCTTTTTAACGGGCTTAGGCGCTGAAGCTTTCTTT. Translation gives CASSFLTGLGAEAFF.